This T cell receptor beta chain was captured in a study of cytomegalovirus exposure and HLA in healthy donors. 13 Jbeta primers and 60 Vbeta primers were used for the PCR. Assay: immunoSEQ multiplex PCR; the TCRdb copy retains only in-frame clones and omits some. The table lists 90,000 to 110,000 clones, about 13% of them singletons. Study-level results: It is likely that the observed cluster of highly shared sequence variants was a sequencing artifact.

Comment on this clone: Its target is unknown.

The specimen sequenced was PBMCs. This receptor was obtained from a man aged 40-49 years in good health and CMV-seropositive.

CDR3 residues: CASSPSGLDYEQYF. CDR3 DNA sequence: TGTGCCAGCTCACCTTCGGGACTAGATTACGAGCAGTACTTC. The rearrangement links TRBV18 to TRBJ2-7, with 8 bases matching TRBD2. This CDR3 region has 14 residues. V dropped 3 bases and J dropped 4; count of bases not matched to a gene: 5. CDR1 and CDR2 from the germline V gene are KGHSH and LQKENI.